Below are 10 T cell receptor beta chains sequenced from a single sample in a study of blood T cell repertoires in COVID-19. Assay used: immunoSEQ multiplex PCR; TCRdb lists only in-frame clones, some missing. The sample lists around 300,000 clones, about nine tenths occurring once. Specimen: PBMCs or T cells enriched from blood (not recorded which). The receptors derive from a woman between 40 and 50 years old who had recovered from COVID-19.

The chain uses TRBV7-3 and TRBJ2-3, with D hard to call. CDR1 is SGHTA, CDR2 FQGTGA, per germline. Trimming stripped 4 bases from V and 4 bases from J, with 24 bases between. CDR3 size: 18 residues. The CDR3 reads CASSSGLISTTRADTQYF. DNA for the CDR3: TGTGCCAGCAGCTCTGGCTTGATTAGCACCACCAGAGCAGATACGCAGTATTTT.

The chain joins TRBV19 to TRBJ1-2; 11 bases are a match to TRBD1. CDR1 and CDR2 from the germline V gene are LNHDA and SQIVND (reference sequence). The CDR3 contains 16 residues. Losses at the gene ends were 5 bases for V and 7 bases for J; bases not matched to a gene: 12. CDR3 region: CASSLRTGGSFGGYTF. The DNA for the CDR3 is TGTGCCAGTAGTCTCAGGACAGGGGGCAGCTTCGGTGGCTACACCTTC.

The chain has TRBV18 and TRBJ2-7; 10 positions agree with TRBD2. Per the germline V gene, CDR1 is KGHSH and CDR2 is LQKENI. The CDR3 consists of 15 residues. V trimming: 3 bases; J trimming: 3 bases; junction bases outside the gene matches: 5. For the CDR3, the DNA is TGTGCCAGCTCACCGGGACTAGCGATGCTCTACGAGCAGTACTTC. Translation: CASSPGLAMLYEQYF.

Turning to this clone: Other DNA sequences within the sample encode an identical CDR3. J is TRBJ2-3 and V is TRBV29-1, with 7 bases aligning to TRBD1. CDR1 and CDR2 from the germline V gene are SQVTM and ANQGSEA. This CDR3 has 14 residues. The V gene end was trimmed by 1 base and the J gene end by 2 bases; junction bases not matched to a gene: 3. The CDR3 spells CSVEGQGYTDTQYF. Written as DNA, the CDR3 is TGCAGCGTTGAAGGACAGGGTTACACAGATACGCAGTATTTT.

This sequence joins TRBV5-1 and TRBJ2-7; possible D gene TRBD2, 5 bases. This CDR3 is 14 amino acids long. Germline loops: CDR1 SGHRS, CDR2 YFSETQ. With 0 bases removed from V and 0 bases from J, the gap between germline ends came to 7 bases. The CDR3 DNA is TGCGCCAGCAGCTTGGTAGGGAGCTCCTACGAGCAGTACTTC. Amino acid sequence: CASSLVGSSYEQYF.

This chain links TRBV5-5 with TRBJ2-2, with 7 positions matching TRBD1. The V and J ends lost 4 bases and 4 bases, in that order; junction bases with no gene match: 4. The CDR3 spans 14 residues. Germline V lookup: CDR1 SGHKS, CDR2 YYEKEE (reference sequence). The DNA of the CDR3 is TGTGCCAGCAGCCCGGGACAGTTCACCGGGGAGCTGTTTTTT. Protein: CASSPGQFTGELFF. The full variable domain, in which reference TRBV5-5 and TRBJ2-2 provide the parts outside the CDR3, is DAGVTQSPTHLIKTRGQQVTLRCSPISGHKSVSWYQQVLGQGPQFIFQYYEKEERGRGNFPDRFSARQFPNYSSELNVNALLLGDSALYLCASSPGQFTGELFFGEGSRLTVL.

This sequence joins TRBV5-1 and TRBJ1-1, with 8 nucleotides matching TRBD1. Looked up from germline, CDR1 is SGHRS and CDR2 is YFSETQ. V shed 3 bases and J 5 bases; nucleotides not matched to a gene: 6. The CDR3 sequence is 14 residues long. The CDR3 reads CASSYQGARTEAFF. CDR3 DNA: TGCGCCAGCAGCTATCAGGGGGCTCGGACTGAAGCTTTCTTT. The variable domain in full, completed from reference TRBV5-1 and TRBJ1-1, reads KAGVTQTPRYLIKTRGQQVTLSCSPISGHRSVSWYQQTPGQGLQFLFEYFSETQRNKGNFPGRFSGRQFSNSRSEMNVSTLELGDSALYLCASSYQGARTEAFFGQGTRLTVV.

CDR3 sequence (DNA): TGTGCCAGCAGCTTAGATCGCATGGCTAGGAGGGACGAGCAGTACTTC. Translation gives CASSLDRMARRDEQYF. The chain joins TRBV11-2 to TRBJ2-7; possibly TRBD2 for D (6 bases). Trimming removed 0 bases at V and 5 bases at J, with 17 bases between. The CDR3 length is 16 residues. CDR1 is SGHAT, CDR2 FQNNGV, per germline.

This rearrangement joins TRBV3-1 (or the pseudogene TRBV3-2) to TRBJ1-1; 8 bases are shared with TRBD1. Germline CDR1 LGHDT, CDR2 YNNKEL (reference sequence). Trimming took 1 base from V and 5 from J; bases not matched to a gene: 9. This CDR3 spans 16 amino acids. This CDR3 reads CASSQGQGRRGTEAFF. As DNA, the CDR3 is TGTGCCAGCAGCCAAGGACAGGGGCGGAGGGGGACTGAAGCTTTCTTT.

The V and J genes are TRBV30 and TRBJ1-4; D is unclear. V was trimmed by 5 bases and J by 5 bases, leaving 9 bases between them. This CDR3 has 12 residues. Germline CDR1 reads GTSNPN; CDR2 reads SVGIG (reference sequence). Here the CDR3 reads CAWARVNEKLFF. CDR3 DNA: TGTGCCTGGGCCCGCGTCAATGAAAAACTGTTTTTT. Full variable domain (outside the CDR3, taken from reference TRBV30 and TRBJ1-4): SQTIHQWPATLVQPVGSPLSLECTVEGTSNPNLYWYRQAAGRGLQLLFYSVGIGQISSEVPQNLSASRPQDRQFILSSKKLLLSDSGFYLCAWARVNEKLFFGSGTQLSVL.